Listed below are T cell receptor beta chains from one sample, sequenced in a study of CD8 T cells in ankylosing spondylitis. Via MiXCR, TCRdb re-called the 5' RACE reads, giving one row per CDR3 protein. The sample lists more than 150,000 distinct CDR3 sequences; approximately 18% were seen once. Sequencing input: blood, either unsorted or a sorted T cell fraction (not recorded which). All receptors come from a male donor under 30 with ankylosing spondylitis or in good health (not recorded which). Each CDR3 is given with its conserved first and last residue. The order of the fields is clone size, D gene, V gene, J gene, CDR3 DNA, CDR3 protein. D genes are given only for firm matches. Rows give clone size only sometimes, using once, few, many, or a class for an expanded clone.

few,TRBD2,TRBV9,TRBJ2-7,TGTGCCAGCAGCGTAGCAACTAGCGGGAGCGACGAGCAGTACTTC,CASSVATSGSDEQYF
many,-,TRBV24-1,TRBJ2-1,TGTGCCACCAGCTCATCAGGGGCGGCACTGAGGAATGAGCAGTTCTTC,CATSSSGAALRNEQFF
-,-,TRBV25-1,TRBJ2-7,TGTGCCAGCAGTGAGGAAGGGCCGCTGACTTCCTACGAGCAGTACTTC,CASSEEGPLTSYEQYF
-,TRBD1,TRBV20-1,TRBJ2-1,TGCAGTGCTAGTGAGGACAGGGTTAATGAGCAGTTCTTC,CSASEDRVNEQFF
-,-,TRBV10-1,TRBJ1-6,TGCGCCAGCAGTGAGGCAGGTGGAAGGGGCACTTCACCCCTCCACTTT,CASSEAGGRGTSPLHF
many,TRBD1,TRBV7-2,TRBJ2-1,TGTGCCAGCCTCCCAAAAGGGGGCCCCTTTAGTGGGTTCTTC,CASLPKGGPFSGFF
once,-,TRBV5-5,TRBJ2-3,TGTGCCAGCAGCTACCTGGACGGTAGCACAGATACGCAGTATTTT,CASSYLDGSTDTQYF
few,-,TRBV20-1,TRBJ2-1,TGCAGTGCTAGGTCTCAGAGCTCCTACAATGAGCAGTTCTTC,CSARSQSSYNEQFF
many,-,TRBV6-4,TRBJ2-1,TGTGCCAGCTCCCAAGGGAGGACCAATGAGCAGTTCTTC,CASSQGRTNEQFF
many,-,TRBV18,TRBJ1-1,TGTGCCAGCTCACCAAGGAGGGCTGGGATGAACACTGAAGCTTTCTTT,CASSPRRAGMNTEAFF
few,-,TRBV25-1,TRBJ2-5,TGTGCCAGCAGTGATAAGGTTTCTTACCAAGAGACCCAGTACTTC,CASSDKVSYQETQYF